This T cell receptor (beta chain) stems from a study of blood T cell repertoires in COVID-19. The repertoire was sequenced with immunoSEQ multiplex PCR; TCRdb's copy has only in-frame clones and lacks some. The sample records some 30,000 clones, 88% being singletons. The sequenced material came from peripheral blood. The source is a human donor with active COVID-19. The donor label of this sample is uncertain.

CDR3 loop: CASSFDGSLHVSSTIYF. The CDR3 coding sequence is TGTGCCAGCAGCTTCGACGGGAGCCTCCATGTCTCGTCGACCATATATTTT. V usage is TRBV5-4 and J usage is TRBJ1-3; D unclear. V was shortened by 2 bases and J by 10 bases, with 25 bases between the two germline ends. The CDR3 is 17 amino acids. The germline gives CDR1 SGHNT, CDR2 YYREEE (reference sequence).